A selection of T cell receptor beta chains follows, all from one sample in a study of CD8+CD57+ T cells in acquired aplastic anemia. Using its own MiXCR run on the reads, TCRdb lists one record per CDR3 protein. Here the sample spans some 240,000 distinct CDR3 sequences, 34% being singletons. Input material: sorted CD4+, CD8+, or CD8+CD57+ T cells (not recorded which) from PBMCs. The receptor source for this set is a human donor in good health, serving as a control. Each CDR3 is given with its conserved first and last residue. Fields, in order: J gene, D gene, clone size, V gene, CDR3 DNA, CDR3 protein. The D gene is left open where the match is weak. Expanded clones get a size class; other rows say once, few or many, or leave the size out.

J: TRBJ1-1; D: -; size: -; V: TRBV4-3; DNA: TGCGCCAACAGCCAAGTGAGGGAAAACACTGAAGCTTTCTTT; CDR3: CANSQVRENTEAFF
J: TRBJ1-3; D: TRBD1; size: few; V: TRBV19; DNA: TGTGCCAGTAGTATTGGGCTTGGCAGGGGGCAATCTGGAAACACCATATATTTT; CDR3: CASSIGLGRGQSGNTIYF
J: TRBJ1-1; D: -; size: few; V: TRBV5-1; DNA: TGCGCCAGCAGCTTGTTACCCGATCAGGGCACTGAAGCTTTCTTT; CDR3: CASSLLPDQGTEAFF
J: TRBJ1-1; D: -; size: few; V: TRBV30; DNA: TGTGCCTGGGCTGGGACGGGGGGGCAGGCTTTCTTT; CDR3: CAWAGTGGQAFF
J: TRBJ1-1; D: -; size: many; V: TRBV5-5; DNA: TGTGCCAGCAGCTTGGCGACCCCAGGGACTGAAGCTTTCTTT; CDR3: CASSLATPGTEAFF
J: TRBJ2-7; D: TRBD1; size: -; V: TRBV6-1; DNA: TGTGCCAGCAGTCCAAGACAGGGGCTGGCCTACGAGCAGTACTTC; CDR3: CASSPRQGLAYEQYF
J: TRBJ1-1; D: -; size: -; V: TRBV7-2; DNA: TGTGCCAGCGCCGAAGGGACGGGTGAAGCTTTCTTT; CDR3: CASAEGTGEAFF
J: TRBJ2-7; D: -; size: many; V: TRBV2; DNA: TGTGCCAGTTGCCGGGACCGTAACTACGAGCAGTACTTC; CDR3: CASCRDRNYEQYF
J: TRBJ2-1; D: TRBD1; size: many; V: TRBV11-1; DNA: TGTGCCAGCAGCTTTGCCGGGACAGGACGCTCCTACAATGAGCAGTTCTTC; CDR3: CASSFAGTGRSYNEQFF
J: TRBJ1-2; D: -; size: many; V: TRBV3-1; DNA: TGTGCCAGCAGCCAAGTGACTGGGACGGAGAACTATGGCTACACCTTC; CDR3: CASSQVTGTENYGYTF
J: TRBJ2-1; D: -; size: -; V: TRBV13; DNA: TGTGCCAGCAGGGTTGCTACCTACAATGAGCAGTTCTTC; CDR3: CASRVATYNEQFF
J: TRBJ2-7; D: TRBD2; size: few; V: TRBV25-1; DNA: TGTGCCGAGGGGATAGCGGGGGCCCTATACGAGCAGTACTTC; CDR3: CAEGIAGALYEQYF
J: TRBJ2-4; D: TRBD1; size: few; V: TRBV5-1; DNA: TGCGCCAGCAGCTTGACAGGGGCGACCAAAAACATTCAGTACTTC; CDR3: CASSLTGATKNIQYF
J: TRBJ2-7; D: -; size: many; V: TRBV20-1; DNA: TGCAGTGCTTTAGCAGATTCCTACGAGCAGTACTTC; CDR3: CSALADSYEQYF
J: TRBJ2-1; D: -; size: many; V: TRBV5-1; DNA: TGCGCCAGCAGCTTGGTACTAGAGGGTGAGCAGTTCTTC; CDR3: CASSLVLEGEQFF
J: TRBJ1-2; D: -; size: few; V: TRBV24-1; DNA: TGTGCCACCAGTGATAGAGCTTATGGCTACACCTTC; CDR3: CATSDRAYGYTF
J: TRBJ1-2; D: -; size: -; V: TRBV6-5; DNA: TGTACCAGCAGTTACGCAGGGGTGGGCTATGGCTACACCTTC; CDR3: CTSSYAGVGYGYTF
J: TRBJ1-6; D: TRBD1; size: -; V: TRBV5-1; DNA: TGCGCCAGCAGCTTTGGGACAGCCTACAGTACCAGTGGTTCACCCCTCCACTTT; CDR3: CASSFGTAYSTSGSPLHF
J: TRBJ1-2; D: -; size: many; V: TRBV5-4; DNA: TGTGCCAGCACCTTCTACGAGGGGACGGGCTACACCTTC; CDR3: CASTFYEGTGYTF
J: TRBJ2-5; D: -; size: many; V: TRBV7-2; DNA: TGTGCCAGCAGCCCACCCTCTCCAAGTTTCGACCAGTACTTC; CDR3: CASSPPSPSFDQYF
J: TRBJ1-2; D: -; size: many; V: TRBV6-4; DNA: TGTGCCAGCAGTGACTCGGCGGGTCTTGGCTACACCTTC; CDR3: CASSDSAGLGYTF
J: TRBJ2-7; D: -; size: many; V: TRBV7-2; DNA: TGTGCCAGCAGCTTAGTTGCCAGCTCCTACGAGCAGTACTTC; CDR3: CASSLVASSYEQYF
J: TRBJ2-7; D: TRBD1; size: many; V: TRBV12-3/TRBV12-4; DNA: TGTGCCAGCAGTACTCGACAGGGACGTTGGGGCGAGCAGTACTTC; CDR3: CASSTRQGRWGEQYF
J: TRBJ1-1; D: TRBD1; size: many; V: TRBV5-1; DNA: TGCGCCAGCAGCGGGACAGCCGGTTTAAGTACTGAAGCTTTCTTT; CDR3: CASSGTAGLSTEAFF
J: TRBJ2-5; D: TRBD2; size: many; V: TRBV2; DNA: TGTGCCAGCAGTCTAGCGGGGCGAAACCAAGAGACCCAGTACTTC; CDR3: CASSLAGRNQETQYF
J: TRBJ2-5; D: TRBD2; size: -; V: TRBV7-3; DNA: TGTGCCAGCAGCCCCGGGACTAGCGGGAATCAAGAGACCCAGTACTTC; CDR3: CASSPGTSGNQETQYF
J: TRBJ1-1; D: -; size: many; V: TRBV4-2; DNA: TGTGCCAGCAGCCAAGATAAAGGACAGAACACTGAAGCTTTCTTT; CDR3: CASSQDKGQNTEAFF
J: TRBJ2-1; D: TRBD2; size: -; V: TRBV10-3; DNA: TGTGCCATCAGTTCCGGGACTAGCGGGAGTAATGAGCAGTTCTTC; CDR3: CAISSGTSGSNEQFF
J: TRBJ1-2; D: -; size: -; V: TRBV2; DNA: TGTGCCAGCAGTTACGGGCTACCCGGCTACACCTTC; CDR3: CASSYGLPGYTF
J: TRBJ1-4; D: TRBD1; size: many; V: TRBV7-9; DNA: TGTGCCACTCGGGACAGGGTGGATGAAAAACTGTTTTTT; CDR3: CATRDRVDEKLFF
J: TRBJ1-5; D: -; size: few; V: TRBV5-1; DNA: TGCGCCAGCAGCTCGGGAATTCCGGGCAATCAGCCCCAGCATTTT; CDR3: CASSSGIPGNQPQHF
J: TRBJ1-2; D: -; size: many; V: TRBV20-1; DNA: TGCAGTGCTAGAGTAGCAGGGAATGTTAACTATGGCTACACCTTC; CDR3: CSARVAGNVNYGYTF
J: TRBJ2-6; D: -; size: -; V: TRBV4-2; DNA: TGTGCCAGCAGCCTCGAATTTTTGGGTTCTGGGGCCAACGCCCTGACTTTC; CDR3: CASSLEFLGSGANALTF
J: TRBJ1-4; D: -; size: -; V: TRBV4-1; DNA: TGCGCCAGCAGAAGACCAGGGGTCACAAATGAAAAACTGTTTTTT; CDR3: CASRRPGVTNEKLFF
J: TRBJ2-7; D: TRBD1; size: -; V: TRBV25-1; DNA: TGTGCCAGCAGCTGGGAGAGGACAGGGCACTACGAGCAGTACTTC; CDR3: CASSWERTGHYEQYF
J: TRBJ1-1; D: -; size: many; V: TRBV7-8; DNA: TGTGCCAGCAGCTTAGTTGGGGGCGTCACTGAAGCTTTCTTT; CDR3: CASSLVGGVTEAFF
J: TRBJ1-2; D: TRBD1; size: many; V: TRBV6-5; DNA: TGTGCCAGCAGTTATACCGGGACAGCCAGTGGCTACACCTTC; CDR3: CASSYTGTASGYTF
J: TRBJ1-1; D: -; size: -; V: TRBV30; DNA: TGTGCCTGGGGGCGGATCGTAGCTTTCTTT; CDR3: CAWGRIVAFF
J: TRBJ2-2; D: -; size: many; V: TRBV19; DNA: TGTGCCAGTAAGGGCGGCGTTAACACCGGGGAGCTGTTTTTT; CDR3: CASKGGVNTGELFF
J: TRBJ1-1; D: -; size: -; V: TRBV3-1; DNA: TGTGCCAGCAGCCAGTTAGACAGACTGAACACTGAAGCTTTCTTT; CDR3: CASSQLDRLNTEAFF
J: TRBJ2-3; D: -; size: many; V: TRBV20-1; DNA: TGCAGTGCTAGTCAGATTATTCGGACAGATACGCAGTATTTT; CDR3: CSASQIIRTDTQYF
J: TRBJ2-5; D: TRBD2; size: many; V: TRBV20-1; DNA: TGCAGTGCCCGGGGGGACCAAGAGACCCAGTACTTC; CDR3: CSARGDQETQYF
J: TRBJ1-6; D: -; size: many; V: TRBV5-1; DNA: TGCGCCAGCAGCTTGGTTGGGTTCCATAATTCACCCCTCCACTTT; CDR3: CASSLVGFHNSPLHF
J: TRBJ1-2; D: TRBD1; size: many; V: TRBV9; DNA: TGTGCCAGCAGCATGACCACAGGGGGGGGTAACTATGGCTACACCTTC; CDR3: CASSMTTGGGNYGYTF
J: TRBJ1-5; D: -; size: many; V: TRBV19; DNA: TGTGCCAGTAGTCAGGGGTTTAGCAATCAGCCCCAGCATTTT; CDR3: CASSQGFSNQPQHF
J: TRBJ2-3; D: -; size: many; V: TRBV12-3/TRBV12-4; DNA: TGTGCCAGCAGTTTTAGCACAGATACGCAGTATTTT; CDR3: CASSFSTDTQYF
J: TRBJ2-3; D: TRBD2; size: many; V: TRBV24-1; DNA: TGTGCCACCAGTGATGACAGACTAGCGGGAAGGAGTACGCAGTATTTT; CDR3: CATSDDRLAGRSTQYF
J: TRBJ2-1; D: -; size: -; V: TRBV4-2; DNA: TGTGCCAGCAGCCCAGGCCCTGAGAATTACACTGAGCAGTTCTTC; CDR3: CASSPGPENYTEQFF
J: TRBJ2-5; D: -; size: -; V: TRBV19; DNA: TGTGCCAGTAGTATAAGGAGGGGTCGGGAGACCCAGTACTTC; CDR3: CASSIRRGRETQYF
J: TRBJ2-3; D: -; size: -; V: TRBV11-1; DNA: TGTGCCAGCAGCTTAGCTTCAACTCTAGCCCAGACGCAGTATTTT; CDR3: CASSLASTLAQTQYF
J: TRBJ1-3; D: -; size: many; V: TRBV2; DNA: TGTGCCAGCAGTGAACGGGGGCGAGGGGTTCAGGACACCATATATTTT; CDR3: CASSERGRGVQDTIYF
J: TRBJ2-6; D: -; size: many; V: TRBV9; DNA: TGTGCCAGCAGCGTCCGGACAGCGAGCTCTGGGGCCAACGTCCTGACTTTC; CDR3: CASSVRTASSGANVLTF
J: TRBJ1-1; D: -; size: many; V: TRBV12-3/TRBV12-4; DNA: TGTGCCAGCAGTTTTTACGGAGACACTGAAGCTTTCTTT; CDR3: CASSFYGDTEAFF
J: TRBJ1-4; D: TRBD1; size: few; V: TRBV9; DNA: TGTGCCAGCAGCCTTCAACAGGGGGAAAATAATGAAAAACTGTTTTTT; CDR3: CASSLQQGENNEKLFF
J: TRBJ1-1; D: -; size: -; V: TRBV3-1; DNA: TGTGCCAGCAGCCGGACCAGACCAGACACTGAAGCTTTCTTT; CDR3: CASSRTRPDTEAFF
J: TRBJ2-1; D: -; size: many; V: TRBV9; DNA: TGTGCCAGCAGCGTTGAGGGGGACTCCTACAATGAGCAGTTCTTC; CDR3: CASSVEGDSYNEQFF
J: TRBJ2-7; D: TRBD1; size: -; V: TRBV7-3; DNA: TGTGCCAGCAGCTCCGGACAGGGGAAGCACGAGCAGTACTTC; CDR3: CASSSGQGKHEQYF
J: TRBJ2-5; D: -; size: many; V: TRBV19; DNA: TGTGCCAGTAGTAGGGCAGAACAAGAGACCCAGTACTTC; CDR3: CASSRAEQETQYF
J: TRBJ2-3; D: -; size: -; V: TRBV29-1; DNA: TGCAGCGTTGCTCAGGGCGCAGATACGCAGTATTTT; CDR3: CSVAQGADTQYF
J: TRBJ1-2; D: -; size: many; V: TRBV11-2; DNA: TGTGCCAGCAGCCCAACAGCGCCGACAGCGCTCACCCCTGGCTACACCTTC; CDR3: CASSPTAPTALTPGYTF